The 18 T cell receptor beta chains given below trace back to one sample, sequenced in a study of blood T cell repertoires in COVID-19. The repertoire was sequenced with immunoSEQ multiplex PCR; TCRdb's copy has only in-frame clones and lacks some. The sample consists of 50,000 to 65,000 clones, 85% to 90% of them appearing once. The sequenced material came from peripheral blood. The source is a man aged 65 to 85 with acute or convalescent COVID-19.

This chain joins TRBV6-5 and TRBJ1-2; TRBD1 matches at 8 bases. CDR1 and CDR2 from the germline V gene are MNHEY and SVGAGI. Trimming at V came to 0 bases and at J to 7 bases, leaving 4 bases not matched to a gene. This CDR3 region has 14 residues. The CDR3 is CASSYSNRGIGYTF. The DNA of the CDR3 is TGTGCCAGCAGTTACTCGAACAGGGGGATTGGCTACACCTTC.

The chain is built from TRBV6-4 and TRBJ1-1, with 8 nucleotides matching TRBD1. CDR3 length: 13 amino acids. The V gene end was trimmed by 5 bases and the J gene end by 10 bases; junction bases not matched to a gene: 9. The germline CDR1 and CDR2 sequences are MRHNA and SNTAGT. The CDR3 nucleotides read TGTGCCAGCAGTTCCCAGGGGGCGGGCGCAGCTTTCTTT. Its protein product is CASSSQGAGAAFF.

The J gene is TRBJ1-2, the V gene TRBV28; D gene unclear. V was clipped by 8 bases and J by 5 bases, with 18 bases between them. The CDR3 consists of 14 residues. CDR1 MDHEN and CDR2 SYDVKM come from the germline V gene. CDR3 sequence: CASSSGSLRYGYTF. DNA of the CDR3: TGTGCCAGCTCCTCAGGTTCCTTAAGATATGGCTACACCTTC.

V usage is TRBV18 and J usage is TRBJ1-6; D not certain. V was cut by 2 bases and J by 0 bases, with 8 bases left in between. CDR3 size: 16 residues. In germline, CDR1 is KGHSH, CDR2 LQKENI. The CDR3 DNA follows: TGTGCCAGCTCACCATCCGGCGGCTCCTATAATTCACCCCTCCACTTT. Protein product: CASSPSGGSYNSPLHF.

This clone was found once. The chain is built from TRBV3-1 (or the pseudogene TRBV3-2) and TRBJ1-3; D gene uncertain. This CDR3 is 15 amino acids long. Germline V CDR1 and CDR2: LGHDT, YNNKEL (reference sequence). The ends were cut back, 0 bases at V and 0 bases at J, with 6 bases in the middle. CDR3 in amino acids: CASSQETSSGNTIYF. For the CDR3, the DNA is TGTGCCAGCAGCCAAGAAACGAGCTCTGGAAACACCATATATTTT.

This clone was seen only once. The V call is TRBV6-5, the J call TRBJ1-2; D not certain. With 8 bases removed from V and 4 bases from J, the gap between germline ends came to 14 bases. The length of the CDR3 is 13 residues. Looked up from germline, CDR1 is MNHEY and CDR2 is SVGAGI. The CDR3 sequence: CASGGGVFYGYTF. Written as DNA, the CDR3 is TGTGCCAGCGGCGGCGGGGTTTTCTATGGCTACACCTTC.

The J gene is TRBJ2-1, the V gene TRBV5-1; the D gene is possibly TRBD2 (6 bases). Deletions cut 0 bases from V and 4 bases from J, with 14 bases between. Germline CDR1 and CDR2: SGHRS and YFSETQ. The CDR3 length is 16 residues. This CDR3 reads CASSLVLARFYNEQFF. CDR3 nucleotide sequence: TGCGCCAGCAGCTTGGTACTAGCACGATTTTACAATGAGCAGTTCTTC.

The gene calls are TRBV5-6 and TRBJ1-5; 10 bases line up with TRBD1. The CDR3 is 17 residues long. With 0 bases clipped from V and 6 bases from J, the junction kept 9 bases outside the gene matches. Germline loops: CDR1 SGHDT, CDR2 YYEEEE. This CDR3 reads CASSLGLGTGAAQPQHF. CDR3 in DNA: TGTGCCAGCAGCTTGGGATTAGGGACAGGGGCCGCTCAGCCCCAGCATTTT.

V and J are TRBV3-1 (or the pseudogene TRBV3-2) and TRBJ2-7; no clear D gene. There are 11 residues in the CDR3. Germline V gene data show CDR1 as LGHDT and CDR2 as YNNKEL (reference sequence). V was cut by 4 bases and J by 1 base, with 2 bases left in between. CDR3 protein: CASSPSYEQYF. The CDR3 DNA is TGTGCCAGCAGCCCGTCCTACGAGCAGTACTTC.

The chain joins TRBV27 to TRBJ1-6; the D gene is possibly TRBD1 (5 bases). Germline V CDR1 and CDR2: MNHEY, SMNVEV (reference sequence). Trimming removed 8 bases from V and 1 base from J, with 9 bases in between. The CDR3 sequence is 14 residues long. The CDR3 region is CASCAGSYNSPLHF. For the CDR3, the DNA is TGTGCCAGCTGTGCAGGGTCCTATAATTCACCCCTCCACTTT.

The chain recombines TRBV29-1 with TRBJ1-4; no reliable D call. CDR1 is SQVTM, CDR2 ANQGSEA, per germline. V gave up 4 bases and J gave up 6 bases, with 12 bases separating them. The CDR3 has 13 amino acids. The CDR3 DNA sequence: TGCAGCGTTGCTCATAGGAGGGATGAAAAACTGTTTTTT. Translated: CSVAHRRDEKLFF.

The chain uses TRBV29-1 and TRBJ1-2; 8 bases match TRBD1. V shed 3 bases and J 5 bases; nucleotides not matched to a gene: 14. CDR3 length equals 16 residues. Germline V gives CDR1 SQVTM, CDR2 ANQGSEA. As DNA, the CDR3 is TGCAGCGTTGAGTATCCCGGACAGGGAGCTCGGTATGGCTACACCTTC. Protein: CSVEYPGQGARYGYTF.

This clone was counted between two and nine times. This sample also contains other DNA sequences that code for the same CDR3. This sequence joins TRBV20-1 and TRBJ2-7, with 9 bases that match TRBD2. From germline, CDR1 is DFQATT and CDR2 SNEGSKA (reference sequence). V shed 3 bases, J shed 4 bases, and the junction held 4 bases outside the gene matches. The CDR3 is made up of 13 amino acids. The CDR3 DNA reads as TGCAGTGCTAGTCTAGCGGGATCATACGAGCAGTACTTC. Its protein product is CSASLAGSYEQYF.

V and J are TRBV6-5 and TRBJ1-5; the match to TRBD1 covers 11 bases. Trimming took 6 bases from V and 9 from J; bases not matched to a gene: 7. This CDR3 is built from 14 residues. Germline CDR1 and CDR2: MNHEY and SVGAGI. DNA of the CDR3: TGTGCCAGCAGACCCGGGACAGGGGGATTGCCCCAGCATTTT. This encodes CASRPGTGGLPQHF.

The chain joins TRBV5-8 to TRBJ1-2; D might be TRBD1 (5 bases). The germline V gene encodes CDR1 SGHTS and CDR2 YDEGEE. V was cut by 0 bases and J by 5 bases, with 11 bases left in between. This CDR3 has 14 residues. The CDR3, as DNA: TGTGCCAGCAGCTTGGCCGGGACTGCTTATGGCTACACCTTC. Translating gives CASSLAGTAYGYTF.

V usage is TRBV5-1 and J usage is TRBJ1-6; 9 positions agree with TRBD1. This CDR3 is built from 16 residues. From germline, CDR1 is SGHRS and CDR2 YFSETQ. Trimming cost V 6 bases and J 1 base; bases outside gene matches: 5. The DNA of the CDR3 is TGCGCCAGCACCCAGGACAGGGGATCCTATAATTCACCCCTCCACTTT. This encodes CASTQDRGSYNSPLHF.

The rearrangement uses TRBV5-1 and TRBJ2-4, with D possibly matching TRBD1 (5 bases). The CDR3 contains 13 residues. V lost 3 bases and J lost 6, with 10 bases in between. Germline assignment: CDR1 SGHRS and CDR2 YFSETQ. For the CDR3, the DNA is TGCGCCAGCAGCTCGGATAGGGGAAACATTCAGTACTTC. Translating it yields CASSSDRGNIQYF. Together with reference TRBV5-1 and TRBJ2-4, the CDR3 gives the full variable domain: KAGVTQTPRYLIKTRGQQVTLSCSPISGHRSVSWYQQTPGQGLQFLFEYFSETQRNKGNFPGRFSGRQFSNSRSEMNVSTLELGDSALYLCASSSDRGNIQYFGAGTRLSVL.

This clone was seen a handful of times. J is TRBJ1-1 and V is TRBV10-3; weak D call: TRBD1 (5 bases). The CDR3 contains 14 residues. Germline values: CDR1 ENHRY, CDR2 SYGVKD. The V end was cut by 4 bases, the J end by 4 bases, with 13 bases between. CDR3 in amino acids: CAISGDYLATEAFF. Here the CDR3 DNA reads TGTGCCATCAGTGGGGACTATCTGGCCACTGAAGCTTTCTTT.